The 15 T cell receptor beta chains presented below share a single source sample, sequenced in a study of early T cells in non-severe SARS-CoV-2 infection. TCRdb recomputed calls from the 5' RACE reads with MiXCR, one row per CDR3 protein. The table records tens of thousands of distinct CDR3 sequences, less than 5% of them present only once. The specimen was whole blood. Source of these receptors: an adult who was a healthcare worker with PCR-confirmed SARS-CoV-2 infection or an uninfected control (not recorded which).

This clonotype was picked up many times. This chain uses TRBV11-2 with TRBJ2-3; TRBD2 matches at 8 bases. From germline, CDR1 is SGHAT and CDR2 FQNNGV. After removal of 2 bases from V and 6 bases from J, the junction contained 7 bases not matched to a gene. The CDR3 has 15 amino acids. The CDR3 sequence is CASSLTAGERDTQYF. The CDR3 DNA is TGTGCCAGCAGCTTAACAGCGGGAGAGAGGGATACGCAGTATTTT.

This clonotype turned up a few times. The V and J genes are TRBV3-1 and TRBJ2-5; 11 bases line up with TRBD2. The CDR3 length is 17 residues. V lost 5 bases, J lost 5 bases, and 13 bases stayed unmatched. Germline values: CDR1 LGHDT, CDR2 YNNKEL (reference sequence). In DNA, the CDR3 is TGTGCCAGCAGCGGCTTAGCGGGAGGGCCATGGAAGGAGACCCAGTACTTC. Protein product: CASSGLAGGPWKETQYF.

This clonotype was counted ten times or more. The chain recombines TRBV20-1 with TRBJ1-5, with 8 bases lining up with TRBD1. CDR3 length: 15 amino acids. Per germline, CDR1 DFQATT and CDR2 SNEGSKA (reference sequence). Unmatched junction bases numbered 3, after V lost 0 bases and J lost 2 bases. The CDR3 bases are TGCAGTGCTAGAGATTCAGGGGGCGGCAATCAGCCCCAGCATTTT. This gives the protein CSARDSGGGNQPQHF.

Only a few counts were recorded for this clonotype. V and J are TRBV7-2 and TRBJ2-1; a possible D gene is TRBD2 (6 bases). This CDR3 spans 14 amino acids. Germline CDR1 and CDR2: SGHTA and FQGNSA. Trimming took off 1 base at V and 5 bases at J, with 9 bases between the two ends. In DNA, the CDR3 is TGTGCCAGCAGCTTAGTAGGCGGGAACAATGAGCAGTTCTTC. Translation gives CASSLVGGNNEQFF.

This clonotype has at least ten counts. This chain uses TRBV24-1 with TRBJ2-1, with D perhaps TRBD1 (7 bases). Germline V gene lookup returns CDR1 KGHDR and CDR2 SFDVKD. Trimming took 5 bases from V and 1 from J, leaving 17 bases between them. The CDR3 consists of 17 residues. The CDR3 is CATSAAGQTRSYNEQFF. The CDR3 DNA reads TGTGCCACCAGTGCCGCGGGACAGACGAGATCCTACAATGAGCAGTTCTTC.

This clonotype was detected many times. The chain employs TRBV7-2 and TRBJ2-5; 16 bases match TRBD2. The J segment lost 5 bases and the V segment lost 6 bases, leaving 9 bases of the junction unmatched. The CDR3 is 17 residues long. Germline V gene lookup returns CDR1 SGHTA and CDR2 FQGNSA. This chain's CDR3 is CASRAGTSGRAVETQYF. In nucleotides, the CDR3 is TGTGCCAGCAGGGCCGGGACTAGCGGGAGGGCCGTTGAGACCCAGTACTTC.

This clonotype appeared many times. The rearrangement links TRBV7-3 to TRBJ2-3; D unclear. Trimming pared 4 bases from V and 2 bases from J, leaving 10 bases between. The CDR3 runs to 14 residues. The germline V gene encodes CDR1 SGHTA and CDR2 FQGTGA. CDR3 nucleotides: TGTGCCAGCAGCTCGTCCTTTGTCACAGATACGCAGTATTTT. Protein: CASSSSFVTDTQYF.

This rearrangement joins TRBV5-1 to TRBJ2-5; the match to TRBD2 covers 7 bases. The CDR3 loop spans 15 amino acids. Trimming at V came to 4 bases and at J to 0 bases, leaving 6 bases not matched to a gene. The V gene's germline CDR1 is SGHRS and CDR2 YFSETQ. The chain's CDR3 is CASSPGLPYQETQYF. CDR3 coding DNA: TGCGCCAGCAGCCCGGGACTACCGTACCAAGAGACCCAGTACTTC.

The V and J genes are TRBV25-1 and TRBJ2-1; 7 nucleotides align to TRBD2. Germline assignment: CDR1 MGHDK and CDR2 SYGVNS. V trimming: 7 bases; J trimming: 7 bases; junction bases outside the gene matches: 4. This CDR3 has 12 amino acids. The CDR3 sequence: CASMRGRNEQFF. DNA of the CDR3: TGTGCCAGCATGCGGGGGAGGAATGAGCAGTTCTTC.

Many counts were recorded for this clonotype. The CDR3, as DNA: TGTGCCATCAGATCCCTGGCACCCGCTAGCACAGATACGCAGTATTTT. Its translation: CAIRSLAPASTDTQYF. J is TRBJ2-3 and V is TRBV10-3, with unresolved D. Germline values: CDR1 ENHRY, CDR2 SYGVKD. This CDR3 comprises 16 residues. Trimming stripped 6 bases from V and 0 bases from J, with 16 bases between.

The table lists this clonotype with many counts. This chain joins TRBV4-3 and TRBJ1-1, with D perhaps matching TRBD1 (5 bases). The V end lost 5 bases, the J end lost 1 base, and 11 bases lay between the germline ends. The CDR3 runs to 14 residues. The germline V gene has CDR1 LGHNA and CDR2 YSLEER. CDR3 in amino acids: CASSGQGRNTEAFF. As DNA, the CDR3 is TGCGCCAGCAGCGGGCAGGGAAGGAACACTGAAGCTTTCTTT.

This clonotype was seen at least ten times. The CDR3 spells CASSPGMGGQNQPQHF. The CDR3 nucleotides are TGTGCCAGCTCACCAGGGATGGGGGGTCAAAATCAGCCCCAGCATTTT. V usage is TRBV18 and J usage is TRBJ1-5; weak D call: TRBD1 (5 bases). V dropped 2 bases and J dropped 4 bases, with 15 bases sitting between them. Germline CDR1 reads KGHSH; CDR2 reads LQKENI. CDR3 length equals 16 residues.

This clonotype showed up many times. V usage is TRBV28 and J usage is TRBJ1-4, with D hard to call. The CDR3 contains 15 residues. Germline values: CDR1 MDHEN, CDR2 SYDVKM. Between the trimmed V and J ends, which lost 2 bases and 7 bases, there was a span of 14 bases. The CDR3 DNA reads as TGTGCCAGCAGTTTAACGGGGATGGACGGTGAAAAACTGTTTTTT. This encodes CASSLTGMDGEKLFF.

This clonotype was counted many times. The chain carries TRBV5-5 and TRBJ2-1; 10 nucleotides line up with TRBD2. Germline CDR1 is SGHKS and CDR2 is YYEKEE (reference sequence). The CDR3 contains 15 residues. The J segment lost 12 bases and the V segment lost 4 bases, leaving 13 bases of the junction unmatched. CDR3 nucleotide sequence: TGTGCCAGCAGCGATCGACTAGCGGGTACACTCATGCAGTTCTTC. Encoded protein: CASSDRLAGTLMQFF.

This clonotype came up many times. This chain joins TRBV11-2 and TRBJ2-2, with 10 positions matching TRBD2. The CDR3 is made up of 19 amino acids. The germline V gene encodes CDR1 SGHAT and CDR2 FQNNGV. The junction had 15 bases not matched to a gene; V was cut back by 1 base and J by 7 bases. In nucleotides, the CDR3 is TGTGCCAGCAGCTTAGTCGCTCCAAATAGCGGGAGGTCTCTCGGGGAGCTGTTTTTT. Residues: CASSLVAPNSGRSLGELFF.